The 17 T cell receptor beta chains below all came from one sample that was sequenced in a study of cytomegalovirus exposure and HLA in healthy donors (dated by TCRdb to 2016 to 2017). Libraries were made using the immunoSEQ multiplex PCR assay. For the multiplex PCR, a mixture combining 60 forward primers for TCR Vbeta segments and 13 reverse primers for TCR Jbeta segments was used. TCRdb re-hosts the immuneACCESS table, in-frame sequences only. Its copies lack some clones; in the studies checked, an unresolved V gene accounts for under half of them, and the cause for the rest is not known. This sample lists about 140,000 clones; roughly 77% were detected once. The top ten clonotypes cover about 3% of the sample. Sequenced material: PBMCs. The receptors stem from a female donor in good health and CMV-seronegative.

V usage is TRBV6-1 and J usage is TRBJ1-5; D gene ambiguous. Germline CDR1 and CDR2: MNHNS and SASEGT. The CDR3 has 15 amino acids. Trimming pared 2 bases from V and 7 bases from J, leaving 15 bases between. The CDR3 nucleotides are TGTGCCAGCAGTGAATCAGGTCGGGGAGTGCAGCCCCAGCATTTT. Protein: CASSESGRGVQPQHF.

V gene TRBV19 combines with J gene TRBJ1-5, with TRBD1 matching over 10 bases. CDR1 and CDR2 (germline): LNHDA, SQIVND (reference sequence). J gave up 3 bases and V 8 bases, and 10 bases lay outside the gene matches. The CDR3 is 16 residues long. The CDR3 protein is CASPTDRGALNQPQHF. Written as DNA, the CDR3 is TGTGCCAGTCCCACGGACAGGGGGGCCCTCAATCAGCCCCAGCATTTT.

This clone has more than one count but fewer than ten. The chain recombines TRBV5-1 with TRBJ1-4; 12 positions match TRBD1. V was clipped by 4 bases and J by 7 bases; unmatched bases: 8. There are 16 residues in the CDR3. Germline V lookup: CDR1 SGHRS, CDR2 YFSETQ. For the CDR3, the DNA is TGCGCCAGCAGCCCCGGGACAGGGGGCATCGGTGAAAAACTGTTTTTT. It yields the protein CASSPGTGGIGEKLFF.

The rearrangement links TRBV5-1 to TRBJ2-7; weak D call: TRBD2 (5 bases). Germline CDR1 is SGHRS and CDR2 is YFSETQ. This CDR3 comprises 13 residues. Trimming took 2 bases from V and 7 from J, leaving 13 bases between them. Here the CDR3 reads CASSFDPPGEQYF. The CDR3 DNA follows: TGCGCCAGCAGCTTCGACCCTCCGGGGGAGCAGTACTTC.

The rearrangement joins TRBV11-2 to TRBJ2-1; 12 nucleotides agree with TRBD2. The CDR3 is made up of 17 amino acids. CDR1 and CDR2 (germline): SGHAT, FQNNGV. Trimming cost V 4 bases and J 5 bases; bases outside gene matches: 9. CDR3 nucleotides: TGTGCCAGCAGCTCGCCGACTAGCGGGAGTTTGCACAATGAGCAGTTCTTC. Translation gives CASSSPTSGSLHNEQFF.

V usage is TRBV5-1 and J usage is TRBJ2-5, with a possible D match to TRBD2 (7 bases). The germline V and J ends were trimmed by 6 bases and 4 bases, with 22 bases remaining between them. The germline CDR1 and CDR2 sequences are SGHRS and YFSETQ. The CDR3 sequence is 16 residues long. CDR3 DNA sequence: TGCGCCAGCAAAGTCCGCGGGGGCACTCTTGCAGAGACCCAGTACTTC. It yields the protein CASKVRGGTLAETQYF.

V gene TRBV28 combines with J gene TRBJ2-3, with 10 nucleotides matching TRBD1. The CDR3 sequence is 16 residues long. CDR1 MDHEN and CDR2 SYDVKM come from the germline V gene. The J segment lost 3 bases and the V segment lost 4 bases, leaving 7 bases of the junction unmatched. In nucleotides, the CDR3 is TGTGCCAGCAGTTCGACGGGACAGGGGTGGACAGATACGCAGTATTTT. Translation gives CASSSTGQGWTDTQYF.

In DNA, the CDR3 is TGCGCCAGCAGTGATGGGGCTCAGCCCCAGCATTTT. It codes for CASSDGAQPQHF. The V gene is TRBV10-1, the J gene TRBJ1-5; D perhaps matches TRBD1 (5 bases). Per germline, CDR1 WNHNN and CDR2 SYGVQD (reference sequence). Trimming shortened V by 3 bases and J by 6 bases, and 6 bases separated the two germline ends. The CDR3 loop spans 12 amino acids.

The chain couples TRBV6-6 to TRBJ2-7, with D perhaps matching TRBD2 (5 bases). V shed 5 bases and J shed 1 base, with 15 bases lying between them. This CDR3 has 15 residues. Germline V gene lookup returns CDR1 MNHNY and CDR2 SVGAGI (reference sequence). For the CDR3, the DNA is TGTGCCAGCAGTCCCCCGGGAATTCAGTCCTACGAGCAGTACTTC. Amino acid sequence: CASSPPGIQSYEQYF.

The chain has TRBV2 and TRBJ2-7; 7 bases are a match to TRBD2. The junction had 8 bases not matched to a gene; V was cut back by 4 bases and J by 11 bases. Germline CDR1 is SNHLY and CDR2 is FYNNEI. CDR3 length: 12 residues. This chain's CDR3 is CASSGEGRTEYF. CDR3 sequence (DNA): TGTGCCAGCAGTGGGGAGGGACGTACTGAGTACTTC.

The V call is TRBV30, the J call TRBJ2-1; D possibly corresponds to TRBD2 (6 bases). Trimming cost V 2 bases and J 12 bases, with 20 bases left between them. This CDR3 comprises 14 residues. CDR1 is GTSNPN and CDR2 is SVGIG in the germline V gene (reference sequence). CDR3 in DNA: TGTGCCTGGAGTCTCCCCAGCGGGCCCCGACGGCAGTTCTTC. It is translated as CAWSLPSGPRRQFF.

V and J are TRBV5-1 and TRBJ2-1; 13 positions match TRBD2. The junction had 10 bases not matched to a gene; V was cut back by 4 bases and J by 9 bases. This CDR3 contains 16 residues. CDR1 is SGHRS, CDR2 YFSETQ, per germline. CDR3 nucleotide sequence: TGCGCCAGCAGCACGGGACTAGCGGGGCTTCGGGGTGAGCAGTTCTTC. Translated, it gives CASSTGLAGLRGEQFF.

This chain uses TRBV19 with TRBJ2-7; weak D call: TRBD1 (6 bases). CDR1 is LNHDA, CDR2 SQIVND, per germline (reference sequence). Trimming removed 0 bases at V and 3 bases at J, with 12 bases between. The length of the CDR3 is 15 residues. The CDR3 DNA reads TGTGCCAGTAGTATAGAGGGGGCCCCAATCTACGAGCAGTACTTC. Translated, it gives CASSIEGAPIYEQYF.

The CDR3 reads CASSLEQGAYNEQFF. The CDR3 DNA reads TGTGCCAGCAGCTTAGAGCAGGGGGCCTACAATGAGCAGTTCTTC. The chain recombines TRBV7-6 with TRBJ2-1; 7 bases map to TRBD1. The CDR3 consists of 15 residues. V lost 1 base, J lost 2 bases, and 2 bases stayed unmatched. Per germline, CDR1 SGHVS and CDR2 FNYEAQ.

The CDR3 DNA is TGTGCCACTACCGACAGGTCAGTGGGCACTGAAGCTTTCTTT. This sequence encodes CATTDRSVGTEAFF. The rearrangement uses TRBV19 and TRBJ1-1; the D gene is possibly TRBD1 (6 bases). The CDR3 contains 14 residues. Germline V gene lookup returns CDR1 LNHDA and CDR2 SQIVND (reference sequence). V was cut by 10 bases and J by 4 bases, with 19 bases left in between.

The CDR3 DNA sequence: TGTGCCAGCAGCCCAACGGGGACTAGGAGAGCAGATACGCAGTATTTT. This encodes CASSPTGTRRADTQYF. The chain uses TRBV5-4 and TRBJ2-3, with 8 bases that match TRBD2. Trimming cost V 4 bases and J 4 bases; bases outside gene matches: 11. The CDR3 loop spans 16 amino acids. The V gene's germline CDR1 is SGHNT and CDR2 YYREEE (reference sequence).

The chain joins TRBV10-3 to TRBJ2-3; possible D gene TRBD1, 5 bases. CDR3 length: 14 amino acids. Germline CDR1 and CDR2: ENHRY and SYGVKD. V was clipped by 6 bases and J by 2 bases, with 12 bases between them. The CDR3 sequence: CAISATTATDTQYF. The DNA of the CDR3 is TGTGCCATCAGCGCCACGACAGCCACAGATACGCAGTATTTT.